This T cell receptor (beta chain) appears in the sequencing data of a study of blood T cell repertoires in COVID-19 (dated by TCRdb to 2018 to 2021). For context, the study as a whole: Samples covering the acute and convalescent phases of COVID-19 were provided by collaborators in the United States, Italy and Spain. The repertoires were released in a freely available public database intended as a resource for research on the immune response to SARS-CoV-2. Nearly every sample came with metadata listing a de-identified subject ID, COVID-19 status, age in years and sex. Where HLA class I and class II types were available, the types were taken from metadata supplied by the sample provider, not from assay-based typing. Samples came from the ongoing ImmuneRACE study (first 160 participants) plus 1,254 subjects from 6 global collaborators. Deeply sampled blood TCRbeta repertoires from subjects exposed to, actively infected with, or recovered from COVID-19 were included in the dataset. The material from the prospective study consisted of cDNA or gDNA derived from T cells, B-cell-depleted T cells, or PBMCs.

Based on its abundance in the sample, this clone is medium-sized (0.01 to 0.1%). The antigen this receptor binds is unknown. No clone much larger than this one lies a single base away; base qualities are absent. A distance of 13 bases separates the germline ends of V and J, which lose 4 bases and 0 bases respectively. The CDR3 covers 15 residues, taking in both the cysteine and the phenylalanine. CDR3 DNA only is kept here, 45 bases in frame from base 1. Sequences MNHEY (CDR1) and SMNVEV (CDR2) are obtained from the germline V gene (reference sequence). Collaborating institutions collected whole blood in K2EDTA tubes following their own protocols. For TCRbeta analysis, collaborators shipped samples in one of three forms: frozen whole blood, isolated PBMCs, or DNA extracted from either of those sample types. TCRbeta CDR3 regions were amplified from genomic DNA by means of the immunoSEQ Assay, a bias-controlled multiplex PCR. The authors' analysis ran thus. Nucleated cell counts per sample were estimated from amplification of reference gene primers within the assay. To quantify the absolute abundance of each unique TCRbeta CDR3 rearrangement, sequence reads were collapsed and filtered. For each sample, productive Simpson clonality was calculated as the square root of Simpson's diversity index across productive rearrangements. In TCRdb, the immuneACCESS table is reduced to in-frame sequences with V and J assigned. These tables do not hold every clone; where another copy was compared, an unresolved V gene accounts for under half, and the others remain unexplained. The DNA was the basis for D and trimming; V, J and clone size are from that table. This sample lists nearly 15,000 clones; 70% to 75% were detected once. Approximately 15% of the sample lies in the top ten.

Points the paper makes about the study in general: Clinical and demographic metadata were provided uncurated, with the amount varying by source and participant.

What was sequenced was peripheral blood. This chain joins TRBV27 to TRBJ2-7; TRBD1 could be the D gene, as 6 bases match. This receptor was obtained from a man in his fifties or sixties with acute or convalescent COVID-19. The bases are TGTGCCAGCAGTTCTCGACAGGTTCCCTCCTACGAGCAGTACTTC. It translates as CASSSRQVPSYEQYF.